This passage covers 2 T cell receptor beta chains from one sample sequenced in a study of cytomegalovirus exposure and HLA in healthy donors. Primers: 60 Vbeta forward and 13 Jbeta reverse. Method: immunoSEQ multiplex PCR; TCRdb's copy keeps in-frame clones and lacks some. The table includes tens of thousands of clones, roughly 85% detected once. The sample taken for sequencing was PBMCs. The receptor set was obtained from a female donor in good health and CMV-seronegative.

V and J are TRBV5-1 and TRBJ1-1; a possible D gene is TRBD1 (6 bases). This CDR3 has 16 amino acids. V lost 1 base and J 1 base, leaving 14 bases between the germline ends. CDR1 is SGHRS, CDR2 YFSETQ, per germline. The CDR3 reads CASSLRGGSGNTEAFF. The CDR3 DNA sequence: TGCGCCAGCAGCTTGAGGGGGGGCTCCGGGAACACTGAAGCTTTCTTT. The variable domain in full, completed from reference TRBV5-1 and TRBJ1-1, reads KAGVTQTPRYLIKTRGQQVTLSCSPISGHRSVSWYQQTPGQGLQFLFEYFSETQRNKGNFPGRFSGRQFSNSRSEMNVSTLELGDSALYLCASSLRGGSGNTEAFFGQGTRLTVV.

The rearrangement uses TRBV28 and TRBJ1-2, with D perhaps matching TRBD1 (5 bases). This CDR3 has 14 residues. From germline, CDR1 is MDHEN and CDR2 SYDVKM. Deletions cut 7 bases from V and 6 bases from J, with 18 bases between. CDR3 coding DNA: TGTGCCAGCAAGGGCGGCAGGGTTAAGGATGGCTACACCTTC. Its protein product is CASKGGRVKDGYTF.